Presented here are 29 T cell receptor beta chains from one specimen sequenced in a study of blood T cell repertoires in COVID-19. This table comes from immunoSEQ multiplex PCR, and its TCRdb copy is limited to in-frame clones, with some not included. The data contain approximately 150,000 clones, about 85% of them singletons. Sequenced sample: peripheral blood. Receptor source: a woman in her fifties or sixties with COVID-19, enrolled during active disease.

The count of this clone is one. As DNA, the CDR3 is TGTGCCAGCAGTAAGGGGGCCTTCTATGGCTACACCTTC. Translation: CASSKGAFYGYTF. J is TRBJ1-2 and V is TRBV25-1; the match to TRBD1 covers 7 bases. Per germline, CDR1 MGHDK and CDR2 SYGVNS. The junction had 4 bases not matched to a gene; V was cut back by 5 bases and J by 4 bases. The CDR3 has 13 residues.

The V call is TRBV30, the J call TRBJ2-7, with 9 positions matching TRBD1. This CDR3 region has 15 residues. CDR1 is GTSNPN and CDR2 is SVGIG in the germline V gene (reference sequence). J gave up 4 bases and V 1 base, and 8 bases lay outside the gene matches. The CDR3 bases are TGTGCCTGGAGTGACACAGGGGGCGCCGGGTACGAGCAGTACTTC. Translating gives CAWSDTGGAGYEQYF.

V gene TRBV3-1 (or the pseudogene TRBV3-2) combines with J gene TRBJ1-4; 7 nucleotides align to TRBD1. The length of the CDR3 is 15 residues. The V segment lost 3 bases and the J segment 11 bases; nucleotides outside the gene matches: 12. CDR1 LGHDT and CDR2 YNNKEL come from the germline V gene (reference sequence). The CDR3 loop reads CASSHRTGTMKKLFF. In nucleotides, the CDR3 is TGTGCCAGCAGCCACAGGACAGGAACCATGAAGAAACTGTTTTTT.

The chain recombines TRBV4-1 with TRBJ1-1; the match to TRBD1 covers 8 bases. The CDR3 contains 20 residues. Germline V gives CDR1 MGHRA, CDR2 YSYEKL. V lost 4 bases to trimming and J lost 0 bases; unmatched junction nucleotides: 19. The CDR3 nucleotides are TGCGCCAGCAGCCGGACGAATCTACAGGGGGTATCGGAGATGAACACTGAAGCTTTCTTT. The encoded protein is CASSRTNLQGVSEMNTEAFF.

The chain joins TRBV10-3 to TRBJ2-7; D may be TRBD1 (6 bases). The CDR3 has 16 residues. Trimming took 2 bases from V and 4 from J, leaving 18 bases between them. Germline V gives CDR1 ENHRY, CDR2 SYGVKD. The CDR3 here is CAISETDFWTVYEQYF. The CDR3 bases are TGTGCCATCAGTGAGACCGATTTTTGGACAGTTTACGAGCAGTACTTC.

The rearrangement joins TRBV5-6 to TRBJ2-7; 9 bases fit TRBD1. CDR1 and CDR2 (germline): SGHDT, YYEEEE. With V trimmed by 4 bases and J by 10 bases, 3 bases remained unmatched. This CDR3 is built from 11 residues. The CDR3 here is CASSQGQGQYF. In nucleotides, the CDR3 is TGTGCCAGCAGCCAGGGACAGGGCCAGTACTTC.

V gene TRBV7-2 combines with J gene TRBJ1-1; 9 bases map to TRBD1. CDR3 length equals 17 residues. Germline values: CDR1 SGHTA, CDR2 FQGNSA. J was trimmed by 4 bases and V by 5 bases; bases with no gene match: 14. CDR3 coding DNA: TGTGCCAGCAGCCCCTTCTCCACAGGGGGCACAACCACTGAAGCTTTCTTT. Amino acid sequence: CASSPFSTGGTTTEAFF.

The chain links TRBV3-1 (or the pseudogene TRBV3-2) to TRBJ1-2; TRBD1 is a possible D gene (5 bases). Germline V gives CDR1 LGHDT, CDR2 YNNKEL (reference sequence). V lost 0 bases and J 5 bases, leaving 19 bases between the germline ends. This CDR3 spans 17 amino acids. The CDR3 region is CASSQDRRAGGAYGYTF. CDR3 DNA: TGTGCCAGCAGCCAAGATAGGCGGGCCGGAGGGGCATATGGCTACACCTTC.

Notes on this clone: In the same sample, other DNA sequences code for this CDR3. The chain carries TRBV6-5 and TRBJ1-2; TRBD1 aligns across 7 bases. CDR1 is MNHEY, CDR2 SVGAGI, per germline. The CDR3 length is 12 residues. Losses at the gene ends were 5 bases for V and 6 bases for J; bases not matched to a gene: 3. CDR3 DNA sequence: TGTGCCAGCAGTAACGGACAGGATGGCTACACCTTC. Translated, it gives CASSNGQDGYTF.

This clone has a single count. The chain employs TRBV28 and TRBJ2-7; D is possibly TRBD2 (6 bases). The germline V gene encodes CDR1 MDHEN and CDR2 SYDVKM. The V and J ends lost 7 bases and 0 bases respectively, with 13 bases between them. The CDR3 length is 14 residues. The CDR3 DNA follows: TGTGCCAGCAATGGGGCGGGATCCTCCTACGAGCAGTACTTC. Protein product: CASNGAGSSYEQYF.

This clone has just a few counts. The rearrangement links TRBV7-9 to TRBJ2-7; TRBD1 matches 9 bases. Germline CDR1 SEHNR, CDR2 FQNEAQ (reference sequence). The CDR3 extends over 15 amino acids. J gave up 4 bases and V 5 bases, and 9 bases lay outside the gene matches. The CDR3 DNA reads as TGTGCCAGCAGCAAAACCCGGGACAGGGTTTACGAGCAGTACTTC. Translating it yields CASSKTRDRVYEQYF.

The chain couples TRBV9 to TRBJ2-7; a possible D gene is TRBD1 (6 bases). V was trimmed by 0 bases and J by 2 bases, leaving 15 bases between them. Germline assignment: CDR1 SGDLS and CDR2 YYNGEE. CDR3 size: 16 residues. This chain's CDR3 is CASSVAPSTGTYEQYF. The CDR3 DNA reads TGTGCCAGCAGCGTAGCCCCATCGACAGGAACCTACGAGCAGTACTTC.

V is TRBV5-3 and J is TRBJ2-5; 7 bases map to TRBD1. Being an ORF, TRBV5-3 has a function that is uncertain. With 2 bases clipped from V and 4 bases from J, the junction kept 5 bases outside the gene matches. This CDR3 has 14 amino acids. CDR3: CARSLQGNPETQYF. The DNA for the CDR3 is TGTGCCAGAAGCTTACAGGGGAACCCAGAGACCCAGTACTTC.

The chain is built from TRBV6-2 or TRBV6-3 and TRBJ2-2; 7 positions agree with TRBD1. The junction had 2 bases not matched to a gene; V was cut back by 5 bases and J by 5 bases. Per the germline V gene, CDR1 is MNHEY and CDR2 is SVGEGT. This CDR3 is 13 amino acids long. CDR3 amino acids: CASSAQGTGELFF. The CDR3 nucleotides read TGTGCCAGCAGTGCACAGGGGACCGGGGAGCTGTTTTTT.

The V and J genes are TRBV18 and TRBJ2-2; 7 bases match TRBD1. CDR1 is KGHSH, CDR2 LQKENI, per germline. The J segment lost 1 base and the V segment lost 0 bases, leaving 2 bases of the junction unmatched. The CDR3 runs 16 residues. CDR3 in amino acids: CASSPPNRGNTGELFF. The DNA of the CDR3 is TGTGCCAGCTCACCACCGAACAGGGGGAACACCGGGGAGCTGTTTTTT. Supplemented by reference TRBV18 and TRBJ2-2, the full variable domain reads NAGVMQNPRHLVRRRGQEARLRCSPMKGHSHVYWYRQLPEEGLKFMVYLQKENIIDESGMPKERFSAEFPKEGPSILRIQQVVRGDSAAYFCASSPPNRGNTGELFFGEGSRLTVL.

The CDR3 here is CASSLRGGVETQYF. CDR3 in DNA: TGCGCCAGCAGCTTGAGGGGGGGTGTCGAGACCCAGTACTTC. The chain links TRBV5-1 to TRBJ2-5; D possibly corresponds to TRBD2 (7 bases). Germline V gene lookup returns CDR1 SGHRS and CDR2 YFSETQ. The CDR3 is 14 residues long. The V end lost 1 base, the J end lost 5 bases, and 12 bases lay between the germline ends.

This clone was detected once. The chain joins TRBV2 to TRBJ2-3; D might be TRBD2 (6 bases). V gave up 10 bases and J gave up 5 bases, with 13 bases separating them. The CDR3 totals 12 residues. The germline V gene has CDR1 SNHLY and CDR2 FYNNEI. The CDR3 loop is CATRTEGDTQYF. The CDR3 nucleotides read TGTGCCACACGGACGGAGGGAGATACGCAGTATTTT.

The chain is built from TRBV5-1 and TRBJ1-1; no clear D gene. Germline CDR1 reads SGHRS; CDR2 reads YFSETQ. CDR3 size: 14 residues. The V end lost 0 bases, the J end lost 4 bases, and 10 bases lay between the germline ends. This CDR3 reads CASSLGAFPTEAFF. The CDR3 nucleotides read TGCGCCAGCAGCTTGGGGGCGTTTCCCACTGAAGCTTTCTTT.

The chain recombines TRBV7-3 with TRBJ2-1; tentatively, D is TRBD2 (5 bases). V lost 3 bases, J lost 5 bases, and 8 bases lay in between. In germline, CDR1 is SGHTA, CDR2 FQGTGA. This CDR3 spans 13 amino acids. This CDR3 is CASSFGRDNEQFF. DNA for the CDR3: TGTGCCAGCAGCTTTGGGAGAGACAATGAGCAGTTCTTC.

V is TRBV30 and J is TRBJ2-7; TRBD2 matches 8 bases. Germline assignment: CDR1 GTSNPN and CDR2 SVGIG (reference sequence). The length of the CDR3 is 13 residues. V shed 4 bases and J 2 bases; nucleotides not matched to a gene: 4. CDR3 DNA sequence: TGTGCCTGGACAGCGGGGGCCACCTACGAGCAGTACTTC. It translates to CAWTAGATYEQYF. Full variable domain (outside the CDR3, taken from reference TRBV30 and TRBJ2-7): SQTIHQWPATLVQPVGSPLSLECTVEGTSNPNLYWYRQAAGRGLQLLFYSVGIGQISSEVPQNLSASRPQDRQFILSSKKLLLSDSGFYLCAWTAGATYEQYFGPGTRLTVT.

In its sample, this clone was seen once. The V and J genes are TRBV24-1 and TRBJ2-1, with 12 bases identical to TRBD2. V was pared by 3 bases and J by 8 bases, with 4 bases of the junction left unmatched. CDR3 length: 15 amino acids. From germline, CDR1 is KGHDR and CDR2 SFDVKD. CDR3 protein: CATSDVTSGGYEQFF. The CDR3 DNA follows: TGTGCCACCAGTGATGTGACTAGCGGGGGCTATGAGCAGTTCTTC.

The chain uses TRBV3-1 (or the pseudogene TRBV3-2) and TRBJ2-5, with 10 bases lining up with TRBD2. V shed 0 bases and J 2 bases; nucleotides not matched to a gene: 6. The CDR3 length is 17 residues. Germline loops: CDR1 LGHDT, CDR2 YNNKEL (reference sequence). The CDR3 is CASSQDQSGGGQETQYF. As DNA, the CDR3 is TGTGCCAGCAGCCAAGATCAGAGCGGGGGGGGGCAAGAGACCCAGTACTTC.

V gene TRBV6-6 combines with J gene TRBJ1-2; perhaps TRBD1 as D (6 bases). The germline CDR1 and CDR2 sequences are MNHNY and SVGAGI (reference sequence). CDR3 length: 15 residues. Trimming took 6 bases from V and 2 from J, leaving 16 bases between them. CDR3 nucleotide sequence: TGTGCCAGCAGGGGACCAACAGGGACGAACTATGGCTACACCTTC. Translated, it gives CASRGPTGTNYGYTF.

The V call is TRBV23-1, the J call TRBJ2-7; 7 nucleotides match TRBD1. Being an ORF, TRBV23-1 has a function that is uncertain. After removal of 8 bases from V and 4 bases from J, the junction contained 14 bases not matched to a gene. The CDR3 is 15 residues long. CDR3: CASQVQGQSDYEQYF. CDR3 DNA: TGCGCCAGCCAAGTCCAGGGACAGTCCGATTACGAGCAGTACTTC.

CDR3 in DNA: TGTGCCAGCAGCCGCACTAGCGGGACCTACAATGAGCAGTTCTTC. Translating it yields CASSRTSGTYNEQFF. The chain couples TRBV6-5 to TRBJ2-1; 10 bases align to TRBD2. CDR1 and CDR2 from the germline V gene are MNHEY and SVGAGI. CDR3 length: 15 amino acids. V was pared by 6 bases and J by 2 bases, with 4 bases of the junction left unmatched.

The chain links TRBV6-5 to TRBJ1-6; 7 nucleotides match TRBD1. CDR1 is MNHEY and CDR2 is SVGAGI in the germline V gene. V lost 6 bases, J lost 8 bases, and 7 bases stayed unmatched. This CDR3 has 14 amino acids. The CDR3: CASRLTGFDSPLHF. CDR3 nucleotide sequence: TGTGCCAGCAGGTTGACAGGGTTTGATTCACCCCTCCACTTT.

The rearrangement links TRBV10-3 to TRBJ2-7; 7 positions agree with TRBD1. The CDR3 contains 14 residues. Per the germline V gene, CDR1 is ENHRY and CDR2 is SYGVKD. The V and J ends lost 7 bases and 0 bases, in that order; junction bases with no gene match: 6. The CDR3 coding sequence is TGTGCCATCAACAGCCGGGACAGCTCCTACGAGCAGTACTTC. As protein: CAINSRDSSYEQYF.

The chain employs TRBV5-1 and TRBJ2-3; 9 bases are a match to TRBD2. Germline V gene lookup returns CDR1 SGHRS and CDR2 YFSETQ. The trim removed 0 bases at V and 3 bases at J, leaving 5 bases unmatched. The CDR3 loop spans 16 amino acids. CDR3 residues: CASSLAGLAGTDTQYF. CDR3 DNA: TGCGCCAGCAGCTTGGCCGGGCTAGCGGGGACAGATACGCAGTATTTT.

The chain carries TRBV5-1 and TRBJ2-4; 9 positions agree with TRBD2. The germline V gene has CDR1 SGHRS and CDR2 YFSETQ. After removal of 4 bases from V and 8 bases from J, the junction contained 7 bases not matched to a gene. The CDR3 is 14 residues long. CDR3 region: CASSAGGVADIQYF. Written as DNA, the CDR3 is TGCGCCAGCAGCGCGGGAGGGGTGGCGGACATTCAGTACTTC. The full variable domain, in which reference TRBV5-1 and TRBJ2-4 provide the parts outside the CDR3, is KAGVTQTPRYLIKTRGQQVTLSCSPISGHRSVSWYQQTPGQGLQFLFEYFSETQRNKGNFPGRFSGRQFSNSRSEMNVSTLELGDSALYLCASSAGGVADIQYFGAGTRLSVL.